This entry describes one T cell receptor beta chain. What it binds is not known. The data were obtained in a study of T cell responses to AZD1222 COVID-19 vaccine. Profiling relied on immunoSEQ multiplex PCR, and the TCRdb table lists in-frame clones only, not all of them. The table records about 170,000 clones, around 90% of them present only once. The V gene lost 3 bases and the J gene lost 1 base, with 10 bases spanning the gap. CDR1 and CDR2 from the germline V gene are LNHDA and SQIVND (reference sequence). The CDR3 runs 15 residues. General observations from the study: Clonal diversity may have been underestimated in mostly white British donors.

The J gene is TRBJ1-5, the V gene TRBV19, with D unresolved. This sequence was found in an adult in good health. The specimen was peripheral blood, collected on day 0 of AZD1222 vaccination. The CDR3 loop is CASSIWGGSNQPQHF. The CDR3 nucleotides are TGTGCCAGTAGTATCTGGGGTGGCAGCAATCAGCCCCAGCATTTT.